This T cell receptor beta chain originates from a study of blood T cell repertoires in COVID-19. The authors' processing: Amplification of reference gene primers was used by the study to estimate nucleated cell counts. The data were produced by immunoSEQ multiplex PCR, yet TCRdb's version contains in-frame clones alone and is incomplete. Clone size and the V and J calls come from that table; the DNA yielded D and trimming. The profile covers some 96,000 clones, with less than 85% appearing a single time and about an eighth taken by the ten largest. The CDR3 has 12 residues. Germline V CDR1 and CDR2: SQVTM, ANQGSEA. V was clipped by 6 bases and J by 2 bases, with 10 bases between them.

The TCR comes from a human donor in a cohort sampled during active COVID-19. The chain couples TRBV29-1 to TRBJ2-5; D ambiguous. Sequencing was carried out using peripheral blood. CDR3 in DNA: TGCAGCGTAAACAGATTTCAAGAGACCCAGTACTTC. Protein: CSVNRFQETQYF.